Presented here are 2 T cell receptor beta chains from one specimen sequenced in a study of T cell responses to AZD1222 COVID-19 vaccine. Data came from immunoSEQ multiplex PCR; TCRdb stores just in-frame clones and leaves some out. Of about 84,000 clones in the sample, around 91% were seen once. The sample consisted of peripheral blood, taken on day 0 of AZD1222 vaccination. The source is an adult in good health.

The V and J genes are TRBV27 and TRBJ1-2; the D gene is possibly TRBD1 (5 bases). The CDR3 is made up of 13 amino acids. CDR1 MNHEY and CDR2 SMNVEV come from the germline V gene (reference sequence). The V end lost 3 bases, the J end lost 4 bases, and 9 bases lay between the germline ends. CDR3 protein: CASSFRVSYGYTF. CDR3 nucleotides: TGTGCCAGCAGTTTCAGGGTTAGCTATGGCTACACCTTC.

The rearrangement uses TRBV29-1 and TRBJ2-2, with 14 nucleotides matching TRBD2. CDR3 length equals 15 residues. Germline V gene data show CDR1 as SQVTM and CDR2 as ANQGSEA. Trimming took 6 bases from V and 6 from J; bases not matched to a gene: 6. This CDR3 reads CSVSGLAGVAGELFF. The CDR3, as DNA: TGCAGCGTGTCGGGACTAGCGGGAGTTGCCGGGGAGCTGTTTTTT.